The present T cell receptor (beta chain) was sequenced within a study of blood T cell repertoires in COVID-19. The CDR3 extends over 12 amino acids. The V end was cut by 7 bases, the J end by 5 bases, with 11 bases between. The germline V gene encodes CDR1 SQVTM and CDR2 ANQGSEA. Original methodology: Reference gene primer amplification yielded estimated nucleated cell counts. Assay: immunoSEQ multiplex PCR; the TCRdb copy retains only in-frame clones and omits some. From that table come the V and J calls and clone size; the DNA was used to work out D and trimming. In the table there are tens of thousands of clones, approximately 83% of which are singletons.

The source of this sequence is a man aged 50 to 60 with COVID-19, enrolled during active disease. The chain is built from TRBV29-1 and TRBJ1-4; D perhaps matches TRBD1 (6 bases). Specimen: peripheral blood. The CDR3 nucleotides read TGCAGCGCCGGGAGGGGGAATGAAAAACTGTTTTTT. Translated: CSAGRGNEKLFF.